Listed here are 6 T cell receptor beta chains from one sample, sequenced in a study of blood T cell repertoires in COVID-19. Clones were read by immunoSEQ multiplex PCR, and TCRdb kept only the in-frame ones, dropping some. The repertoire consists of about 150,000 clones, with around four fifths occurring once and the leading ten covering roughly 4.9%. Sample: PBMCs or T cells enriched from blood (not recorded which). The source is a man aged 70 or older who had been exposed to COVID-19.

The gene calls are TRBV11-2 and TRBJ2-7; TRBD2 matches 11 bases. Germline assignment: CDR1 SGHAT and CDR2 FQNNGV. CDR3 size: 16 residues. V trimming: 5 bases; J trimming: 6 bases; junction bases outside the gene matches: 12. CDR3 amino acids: CASSPLFSGRATEQYF. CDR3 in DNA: TGTGCCAGCAGCCCCTTATTTAGCGGGAGGGCCACCGAGCAGTACTTC.

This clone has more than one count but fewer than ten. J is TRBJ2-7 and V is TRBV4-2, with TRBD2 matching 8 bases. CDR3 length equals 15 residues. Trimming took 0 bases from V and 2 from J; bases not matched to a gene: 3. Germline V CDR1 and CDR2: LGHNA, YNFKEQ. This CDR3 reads CASSQEGAGAYEQYF. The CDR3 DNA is TGTGCCAGCAGCCAAGAGGGAGCGGGAGCCTACGAGCAGTACTTC.

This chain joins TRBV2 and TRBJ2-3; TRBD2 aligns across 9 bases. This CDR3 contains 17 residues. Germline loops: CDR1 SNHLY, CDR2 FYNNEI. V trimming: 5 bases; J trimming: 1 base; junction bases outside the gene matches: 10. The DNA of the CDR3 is TGTGCCAGCAGTCACCGGCAGACTAGCGGACGCACAGATACGCAGTATTTT. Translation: CASSHRQTSGRTDTQYF.

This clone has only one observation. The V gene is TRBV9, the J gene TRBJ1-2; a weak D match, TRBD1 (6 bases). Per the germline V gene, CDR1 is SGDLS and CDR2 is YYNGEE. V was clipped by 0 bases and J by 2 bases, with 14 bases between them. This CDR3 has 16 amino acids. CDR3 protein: CASSVELTGYNYGYTF. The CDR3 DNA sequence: TGTGCCAGCAGCGTAGAATTAACAGGGTACAACTATGGCTACACCTTC.

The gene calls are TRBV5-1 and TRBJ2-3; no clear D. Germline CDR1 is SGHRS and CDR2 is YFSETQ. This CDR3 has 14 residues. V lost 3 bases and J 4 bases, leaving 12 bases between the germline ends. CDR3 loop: CASSSGFRADTQYF. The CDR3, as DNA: TGCGCCAGCAGCTCCGGGTTCCGGGCAGATACGCAGTATTTT. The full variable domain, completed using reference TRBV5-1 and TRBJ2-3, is KAGVTQTPRYLIKTRGQQVTLSCSPISGHRSVSWYQQTPGQGLQFLFEYFSETQRNKGNFPGRFSGRQFSNSRSEMNVSTLELGDSALYLCASSSGFRADTQYFGPGTRLTVL.

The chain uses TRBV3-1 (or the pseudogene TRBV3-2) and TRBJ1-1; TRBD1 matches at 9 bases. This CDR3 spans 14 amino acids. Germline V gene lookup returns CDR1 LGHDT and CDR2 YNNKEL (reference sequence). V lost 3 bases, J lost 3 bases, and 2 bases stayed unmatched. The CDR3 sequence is CASSQTGGDTEAFF. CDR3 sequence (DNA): TGTGCCAGCAGCCAGACAGGGGGGGACACTGAAGCTTTCTTT.